The next 28 T cell receptor beta chains were all read from a single sample in a study of T cell responses to AZD1222 COVID-19 vaccine. Measured with immunoSEQ multiplex PCR; TCRdb has only the in-frame clones, and not every one. The sample lists about 110,000 clones, 90% seen once, with less than 10% in the top ten. This sample comprised peripheral blood, obtained 28 days after the second AZD1222 dose. These receptors all come from an adult who received the AZD1222 COVID-19 vaccine.

V usage is TRBV9 and J usage is TRBJ2-3; D is unresolved. This CDR3 comprises 14 residues. Per the germline V gene, CDR1 is SGDLS and CDR2 is YYNGEE. V lost 4 bases to trimming and J lost 2 bases, with 11 bases between them. This CDR3 reads CASSQKQNTDTQYF. The DNA for the CDR3 is TGTGCCAGCAGCCAGAAGCAGAACACAGATACGCAGTATTTT.

This clone was recorded only once. The chain recombines TRBV27 with TRBJ1-2; tentatively, D is TRBD1 (6 bases). V was shortened by 4 bases and J by 2 bases, with 14 bases between the two germline ends. The length of the CDR3 is 15 residues. Germline V lookup: CDR1 MNHEY, CDR2 SMNVEV (reference sequence). Written as DNA, the CDR3 is TGTGCCAGCAGTTACGCGGGGGGGCCCAACTATGGCTACACCTTC. This sequence encodes CASSYAGGPNYGYTF.

The chain employs TRBV20-1 and TRBJ1-5; D ambiguous. Germline-derived CDR1 and CDR2 are DFQATT and SNEGSKA (reference sequence). V lost 3 bases and J lost 0, with 15 bases in between. The CDR3 is 16 residues long. The CDR3 DNA follows: TGCAGTGCTAGTGATAAGATCGGATATAGCAATCAGCCCCAGCATTTT. It yields the protein CSASDKIGYSNQPQHF.

This clone was picked up a small number of times. V gene TRBV25-1 combines with J gene TRBJ1-5; D possibly corresponds to TRBD1 (5 bases). Trimming removed 1 base at V and 6 bases at J, with 13 bases between. The CDR3 length is 15 residues. Germline loops: CDR1 MGHDK, CDR2 SYGVNS. The CDR3 bases are TGTGCCAGCAGTGAATCCAGGACCCAGGGTCAGCCCCAGCATTTT. Encoded protein: CASSESRTQGQPQHF.

The rearrangement uses TRBV7-8 and TRBJ2-7, with a weak D call TRBD1 (6 bases). Between the trimmed V and J ends, which lost 5 bases and 7 bases, there was a span of 15 bases. The CDR3 spans 13 residues. Germline V gene lookup returns CDR1 SGHVS and CDR2 FQNEAQ. Written as DNA, the CDR3 is TGTGCCAGCAGCCACAACCGGGACAAAGAGCAGTACTTC. Its translation: CASSHNRDKEQYF.

This clone has only one observation. Sequence at one end of the junction differs from germline and may be a read error. Other nucleotide sequences in the sample specify the same CDR3. The chain uses TRBV6-5 and TRBJ1-1; D is ambiguous. Per germline, CDR1 MNHEY and CDR2 SVGAGI. The CDR3 is 13 amino acids. The CDR3 DNA sequence: TGCGCCAGCAGTTCTATTATGAACACTGAAGCTTTCTTT. This gives the protein CASSSIMNTEAFF.

This clone appeared once. This chain joins TRBV7-9 and TRBJ1-1, with 7 bases matching TRBD1. CDR1 and CDR2 from the germline V gene are SEHNR and FQNEAQ (reference sequence). This CDR3 contains 14 residues. V shed 3 bases, J shed 5 bases, and the junction held 6 bases outside the gene matches. In nucleotides, the CDR3 is TGTGCCAGCAGCTTTAAGGGGGCGGAGACTGAAGCTTTCTTT. This codes for CASSFKGAETEAFF.

The chain recombines TRBV19 with TRBJ1-5; D uncertain. Germline V gene sequence: CDR1 LNHDA, CDR2 SQIVND (reference sequence). This CDR3 has 13 residues. Deletions cut 8 bases from V and 2 bases from J, with 10 bases between. The CDR3 sequence is CASDTRGNQPQHF. In nucleotides, the CDR3 is TGTGCCAGTGACACACGGGGCAATCAGCCCCAGCATTTT.

The chain joins TRBV3-1 (or the pseudogene TRBV3-2) to TRBJ2-3; the match to TRBD2 covers 13 bases. Germline V gene lookup returns CDR1 LGHDT and CDR2 YNNKEL (reference sequence). This CDR3 has 18 amino acids. After removal of 0 bases from V and 1 base from J, the junction contained 4 bases not matched to a gene. The CDR3, as DNA: TGTGCCAGCAGCCAAGATCTCGGGACTAGCGGGGGCACAGATACGCAGTATTTT. Its protein is CASSQDLGTSGGTDTQYF.

V gene TRBV18 combines with J gene TRBJ1-5; 10 bases agree with TRBD1. V was pared by 5 bases and J by 2 bases, with 3 bases of the junction left unmatched. The CDR3 has 15 amino acids. Germline assignment: CDR1 KGHSH and CDR2 LQKENI. The CDR3 bases are TGTGCCAGCTCAGGGGACAGGGGTGGCAATCAGCCCCAGCATTTT. Its translation: CASSGDRGGNQPQHF.

The chain combines TRBV10-3 with TRBJ1-1, with D perhaps TRBD1 (6 bases). CDR1 is ENHRY, CDR2 SYGVKD, per germline. The CDR3 totals 17 residues. The ends were cut back, 0 bases at V and 1 base at J, with 15 bases in the middle. The CDR3 reads CAISESIRGTENTEAFF. In DNA, the CDR3 is TGTGCCATCAGTGAGTCTATTAGGGGGACGGAGAACACTGAAGCTTTCTTT.

The V gene is TRBV21-1, the J gene TRBJ2-2; the table assigns TRBD2, which was not confirmed against the DNA. TRBV21-1 is described as a pseudogene. The CDR3 totals 19 residues. The DNA of the CDR3 is TGTGCCAGCGTCCGGGTTCTAGCGGGGGGCCCGACGAACACCGGGGAGCTGTTTTTT. It is translated as CASVRVLAGGPTNTGELFF.

The rearrangement links TRBV9 to TRBJ1-5, with no clear D. CDR1 and CDR2 (germline): SGDLS, YYNGEE. The V and J ends lost 0 bases and 7 bases respectively, with 11 bases between them. This CDR3 contains 14 residues. The CDR3 DNA follows: TGTGCCAGCAGCGTAGGCCGTGGCGGGCAGCCCCAGCATTTT. Protein product: CASSVGRGGQPQHF.

The gene calls are TRBV6-5 and TRBJ2-1, with TRBD2 matching 10 bases. CDR1 MNHEY and CDR2 SVGAGI come from the germline V gene. The CDR3 is 15 residues long. V shed 4 bases and J 2 bases; nucleotides not matched to a gene: 2. The chain's CDR3 is CASSLLAGPYNEQFF. Written as DNA, the CDR3 is TGTGCCAGCAGTTTACTAGCGGGGCCCTACAATGAGCAGTTCTTC.

DNA of the CDR3: TGTGCCAGCAGAGGCCCCTCTGGAAACACCATATATTTT. Its translation: CASRGPSGNTIYF. The chain joins TRBV6-5 to TRBJ1-3; D unresolved. The V end was cut by 6 bases, the J end by 0 bases, with 6 bases between. Germline loops: CDR1 MNHEY, CDR2 SVGAGI. This CDR3 region has 13 residues.

The CDR3, as DNA: TGTGCCAGCAGGAGAGGGACAGGGAGTAATCAGCCCCAGCATTTT. Protein product: CASRRGTGSNQPQHF. The chain employs TRBV27 and TRBJ1-5, with TRBD1 matching 9 bases. The CDR3 is 15 amino acids. The J segment lost 4 bases and the V segment lost 6 bases, leaving 7 bases of the junction unmatched. CDR1 is MNHEY, CDR2 SMNVEV, per germline (reference sequence).

The CDR3 region has the DNA TGTGCTAGTGGATCCGGACAGGGGAAGGTCGAGCAGTACTTC. Translation gives CASGSGQGKVEQYF. This chain links TRBV12-5 with TRBJ2-7, with TRBD1 matching over 9 bases. CDR1 LGHNT and CDR2 FRNRAP come from the germline V gene. The CDR3 sequence is 14 residues long. J lost 6 bases, V lost 6 bases, and 9 bases had no gene match.

The gene calls are TRBV7-2 and TRBJ2-2; D is undetermined. This CDR3 has 14 residues. The V end lost 5 bases, the J end lost 5 bases, and 12 bases lay between the germline ends. Germline V gives CDR1 SGHTA, CDR2 FQGNSA. Written as DNA, the CDR3 is TGTGCCAGCAGCGGCCGGATGGGGACCGGGGAGCTGTTTTTT. As protein: CASSGRMGTGELFF. Looking up the rest from reference TRBV7-2 and TRBJ2-2 gives the full variable domain: GAGVSQSPSNKVTEKGKDVELRCDPISGHTALYWYRQSLGQGLEFLIYFQGNSAPDKSGLPSDRFSAERTGGSVSTLTIQRTQQEDSAVYLCASSGRMGTGELFFGEGSRLTVL.

The rearrangement joins TRBV19 to TRBJ1-3, with D hard to call. V shed 3 bases and J shed 7 bases, with 13 bases lying between them. The CDR3 totals 14 residues. Germline V gene lookup returns CDR1 LNHDA and CDR2 SQIVND (reference sequence). The CDR3 nucleotides read TGTGCCAGTAGTATGCCGGGCCTTACGAACACCATATATTTT. Its translation: CASSMPGLTNTIYF.

This chain joins TRBV7-9 and TRBJ2-5, with D perhaps matching TRBD2 (7 bases). This CDR3 has 14 amino acids. The germline gives CDR1 SEHNR, CDR2 FQNEAQ (reference sequence). Trimming pared 0 bases from V and 5 bases from J, leaving 10 bases between. DNA of the CDR3: TGTGCCAGCAGCTTAGCGGGGGGGCCTGAGACCCAGTACTTC. Its protein is CASSLAGGPETQYF.

J is TRBJ2-7 and V is TRBV2; TRBD1 matches 7 bases. V dropped 6 bases and J dropped 3; count of bases not matched to a gene: 11. Germline-derived CDR1 and CDR2 are SNHLY and FYNNEI. The CDR3 runs to 15 residues. The CDR3 nucleotides read TGTGCCAGCAGGAAAGAGGGACAGCTATTCTACGAGCAGTACTTC. Translating gives CASRKEGQLFYEQYF.

The chain couples TRBV4-3 to TRBJ1-3, with D possibly TRBD1 on 6 matching bases. Trimming shortened V by 4 bases and J by 4 bases, and 11 bases separated the two germline ends. This CDR3 has 14 amino acids. Germline assignment: CDR1 LGHNA and CDR2 YSLEER. The CDR3 DNA sequence: TGCGCCAGCAGCCTCGGGGGGCCGGGAAACACCATATATTTT. The encoded protein is CASSLGGPGNTIYF.

The chain recombines TRBV4-2 with TRBJ1-6; D is unresolved. This CDR3 has 14 residues. V was clipped by 0 bases and J by 7 bases, with 7 bases between them. CDR1 and CDR2 (germline): LGHNA, YNFKEQ. The CDR3 here is CASSQDPQNSPLHF. The CDR3 DNA follows: TGTGCCAGCAGCCAAGATCCCCAAAATTCACCCCTCCACTTT.

The chain has TRBV2 and TRBJ2-3; TRBD2 matches 8 bases. With 4 bases clipped from V and 2 bases from J, the junction kept 5 bases outside the gene matches. The CDR3 is 15 amino acids. Germline V gene data show CDR1 as SNHLY and CDR2 as FYNNEI. The CDR3 nucleotides read TGTGCCAGCAGTGGATCGGGGGGGCCCACAGATACGCAGTATTTT. Translation gives CASSGSGGPTDTQYF.

The gene calls are TRBV27 and TRBJ1-5; 7 bases map to TRBD1. The CDR3 consists of 14 residues. The ends lost 6 bases at V and 5 bases at J; junction bases unmatched: 7. Germline values: CDR1 MNHEY, CDR2 SMNVEV (reference sequence). CDR3 sequence (DNA): TGTGCCAGCAGCCTCGACAGGGTCTATCAGCCCCAGCATTTT. This codes for CASSLDRVYQPQHF.

In this sample, this clone turned up a few times. This rearrangement joins TRBV6-2 or TRBV6-3 to TRBJ1-5, with a tentative D call TRBD1 (5 bases). The germline gives CDR1 MNHEY, CDR2 SVGEGT. V lost 1 base and J 2 bases, leaving 9 bases between the germline ends. The CDR3 contains 15 residues. The DNA for the CDR3 is TGTGCCAGCAGTTACTATGGGGGAGGCAATCAGCCCCAGCATTTT. Translating it yields CASSYYGGGNQPQHF.

This chain uses TRBV4-1 with TRBJ2-5; 7 bases are shared with TRBD2. The CDR3 extends over 18 amino acids. The trim removed 1 base at V and 2 bases at J, leaving 13 bases unmatched. Germline V gene lookup returns CDR1 MGHRA and CDR2 YSYEKL. The DNA of the CDR3 is TGCGCCAGCAGCCAAGCATACTTGAGCCCGGGACTACAAGAGACCCAGTACTTC. Translated, it gives CASSQAYLSPGLQETQYF.

The genes are TRBV4-1 and TRBJ2-7; D might be TRBD1 (5 bases). Germline CDR1 and CDR2: MGHRA and YSYEKL. The CDR3 runs 16 residues. Trimming removed 3 bases from V and 3 bases from J, with 18 bases in between. The CDR3 DNA reads as TGCGCCAGCAGCCATCCAGCAGGGAATCAATACTACGAGCAGTACTTC. The encoded protein is CASSHPAGNQYYEQYF.